This entry concerns a single T cell receptor beta chain. Its target is unknown. The sequenced template was cDNA made from the entire isolated RNA. Produced via immunoSEQ multiplex PCR; TCRdb's table is partial and in-frame only. Found here are under 850,000 clones, about an eighth of them singletons; the top ten hold around 0.022%. Using CD45RO/CCR7/CD25/CD127/CD95/CD27, CD4+ naive, central memory, regulatory and stem cell-like memory cells were sorted. The sample belongs to a study of beta chain features in type 1 diabetes. Study-wide results and limits: All four CD4+ subsets from Type 1 diabetes patients carried moderately but significantly shorter TCRB CDR3s. The study notes PCR might favor shorter templates equally in patients and controls.

Input material: naive CD4+ T cells from blood. The sequence came from a man aged 18 to 29 with type 1 diabetes.

CDR3 sequence: CASNSLRGGTDTQYF. As DNA, the CDR3 is TGTGCCAGCAATTCCCTGCGGGGTGGGACAGATACGCAGTATTTT. The chain links TRBV2 to TRBJ2-3, with D possibly being TRBD2 (6 bases). In germline, CDR1 is SNHLY, CDR2 FYNNEI. V lost 7 bases and J lost 3, with 17 bases in between. CDR3 length: 15 residues.